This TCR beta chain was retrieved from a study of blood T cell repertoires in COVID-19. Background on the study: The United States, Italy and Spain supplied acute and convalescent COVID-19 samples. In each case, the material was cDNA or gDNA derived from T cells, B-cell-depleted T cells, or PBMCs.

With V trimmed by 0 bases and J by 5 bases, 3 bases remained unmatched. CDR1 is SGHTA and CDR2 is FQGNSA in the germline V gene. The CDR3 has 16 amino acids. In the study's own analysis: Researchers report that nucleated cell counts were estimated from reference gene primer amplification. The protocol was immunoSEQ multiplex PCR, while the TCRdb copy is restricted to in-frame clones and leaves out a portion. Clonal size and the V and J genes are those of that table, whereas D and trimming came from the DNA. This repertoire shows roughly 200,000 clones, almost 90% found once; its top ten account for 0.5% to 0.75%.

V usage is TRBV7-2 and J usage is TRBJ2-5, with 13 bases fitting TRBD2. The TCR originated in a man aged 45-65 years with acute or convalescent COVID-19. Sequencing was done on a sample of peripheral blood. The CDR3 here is CASSLALAGGPETQYF. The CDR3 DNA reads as TGTGCCAGCAGCTTAGCACTAGCGGGGGGGCCTGAGACCCAGTACTTC. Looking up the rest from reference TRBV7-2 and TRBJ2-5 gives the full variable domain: GAGVSQSPSNKVTEKGKDVELRCDPISGHTALYWYRQSLGQGLEFLIYFQGNSAPDKSGLPSDRFSAERTGGSVSTLTIQRTQQEDSAVYLCASSLALAGGPETQYFGPGTRLLVL.